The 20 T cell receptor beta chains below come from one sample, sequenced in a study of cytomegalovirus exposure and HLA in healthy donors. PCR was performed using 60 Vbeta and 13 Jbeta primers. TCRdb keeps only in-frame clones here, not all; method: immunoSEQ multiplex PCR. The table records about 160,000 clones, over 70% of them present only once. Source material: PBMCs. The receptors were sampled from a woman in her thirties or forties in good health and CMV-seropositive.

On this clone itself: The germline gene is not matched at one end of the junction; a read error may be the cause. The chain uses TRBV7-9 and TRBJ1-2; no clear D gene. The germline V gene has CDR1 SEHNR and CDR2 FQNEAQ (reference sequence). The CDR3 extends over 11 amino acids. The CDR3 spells CSSSSSEGYTF. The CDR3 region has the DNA TGTTCCAGCAGCTCATCTGAGGGCTACACCTTC.

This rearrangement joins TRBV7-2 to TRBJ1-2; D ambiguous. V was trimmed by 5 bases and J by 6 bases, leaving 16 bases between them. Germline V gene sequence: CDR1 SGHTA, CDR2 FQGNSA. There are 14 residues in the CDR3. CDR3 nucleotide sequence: TGTGCCAGCAGCGTCCCCCGGTCGGTGAATGGCTACACCTTC. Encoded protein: CASSVPRSVNGYTF.

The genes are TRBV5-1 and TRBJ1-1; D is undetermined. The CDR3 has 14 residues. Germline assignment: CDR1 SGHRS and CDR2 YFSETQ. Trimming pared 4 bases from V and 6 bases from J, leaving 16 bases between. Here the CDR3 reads CASSPPSGIAEAFF. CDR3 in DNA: TGCGCCAGCAGCCCCCCCTCCGGGATCGCTGAAGCTTTCTTT.

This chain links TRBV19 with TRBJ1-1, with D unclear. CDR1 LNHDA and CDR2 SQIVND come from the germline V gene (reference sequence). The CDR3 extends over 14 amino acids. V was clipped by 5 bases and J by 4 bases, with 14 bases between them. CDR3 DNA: TGTGCCAGTAGTCCCACAGCGGGGTCCACTGAAGCTTTCTTT. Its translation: CASSPTAGSTEAFF.

CDR3 nucleotide sequence: TGTGCCAGCAGCTTTGGCGGGTTAGACTACGAGCAGTACTTC. It encodes CASSFGGLDYEQYF. The chain employs TRBV5-4 and TRBJ2-7; D is possibly TRBD2 (5 bases). Between the trimmed V and J ends, which lost 2 bases and 3 bases, there was a span of 12 bases. Germline V gives CDR1 SGHNT, CDR2 YYREEE (reference sequence). The CDR3 is 14 residues long.

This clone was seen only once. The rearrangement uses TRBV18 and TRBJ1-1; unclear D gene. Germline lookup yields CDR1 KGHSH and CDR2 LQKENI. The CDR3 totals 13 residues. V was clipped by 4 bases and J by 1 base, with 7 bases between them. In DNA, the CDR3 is TGTGCCAGCTCACAAGAACAGAACACTGAAGCTTTCTTT. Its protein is CASSQEQNTEAFF.

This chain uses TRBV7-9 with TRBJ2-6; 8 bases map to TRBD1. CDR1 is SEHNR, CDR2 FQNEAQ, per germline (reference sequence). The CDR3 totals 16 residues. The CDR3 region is CSTQTGVDSGANVLTF. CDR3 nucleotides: TGTTCCACACAGACAGGGGTGGACTCTGGGGCCAACGTCCTGACTTTC.

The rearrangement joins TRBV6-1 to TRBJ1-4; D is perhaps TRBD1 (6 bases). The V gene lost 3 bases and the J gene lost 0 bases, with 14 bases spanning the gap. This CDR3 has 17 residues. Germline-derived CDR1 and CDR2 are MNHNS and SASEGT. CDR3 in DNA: TGTGCCAGCAGTGATTCGACAGGCTATGCAACTAATGAAAAACTGTTTTTT. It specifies CASSDSTGYATNEKLFF.

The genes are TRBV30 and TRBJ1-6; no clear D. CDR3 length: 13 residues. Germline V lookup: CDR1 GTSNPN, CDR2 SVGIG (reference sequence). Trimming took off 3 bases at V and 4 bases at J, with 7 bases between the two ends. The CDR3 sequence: CAWSQSYNSPLHF. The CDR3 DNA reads TGTGCCTGGAGCCAGTCGTATAATTCACCCCTCCACTTT.

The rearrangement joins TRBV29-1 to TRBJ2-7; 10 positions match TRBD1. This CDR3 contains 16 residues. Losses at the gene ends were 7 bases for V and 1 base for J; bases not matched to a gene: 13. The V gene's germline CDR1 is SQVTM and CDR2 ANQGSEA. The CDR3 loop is CSAARSGTGDSYEQYF. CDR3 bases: TGCAGCGCGGCCCGTTCCGGGACAGGGGATTCCTACGAGCAGTACTTC.

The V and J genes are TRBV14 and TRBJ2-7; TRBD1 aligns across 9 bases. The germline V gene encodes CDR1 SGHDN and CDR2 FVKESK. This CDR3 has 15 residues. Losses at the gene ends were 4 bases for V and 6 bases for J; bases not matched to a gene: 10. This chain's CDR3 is CASSPGYRGRIEQYF. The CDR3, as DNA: TGTGCCAGCAGCCCGGGGTACAGGGGGCGAATCGAGCAGTACTTC.

CDR3 DNA sequence: TGTGCCAGCAGCAATGCAGGCAATTACGAGACCCAGTACTTC. This translates into CASSNAGNYETQYF. The genes are TRBV5-4 and TRBJ2-5; D gene unclear. The CDR3 runs 14 residues. Germline V gene lookup returns CDR1 SGHNT and CDR2 YYREEE (reference sequence). Trimming took 4 bases from V and 5 from J, leaving 15 bases between them.

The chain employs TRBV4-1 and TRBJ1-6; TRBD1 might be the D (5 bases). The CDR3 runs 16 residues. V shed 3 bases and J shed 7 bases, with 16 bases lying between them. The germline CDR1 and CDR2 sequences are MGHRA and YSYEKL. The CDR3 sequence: CASSQSDSLGNSPLHF. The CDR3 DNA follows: TGCGCCAGCAGCCAGTCAGACAGCCTGGGGAATTCACCCCTCCACTTT.

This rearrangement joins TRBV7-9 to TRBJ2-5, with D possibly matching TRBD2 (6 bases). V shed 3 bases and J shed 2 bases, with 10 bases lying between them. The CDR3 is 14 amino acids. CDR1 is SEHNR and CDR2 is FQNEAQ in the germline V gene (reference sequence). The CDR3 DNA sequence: TGTGCCAGCAGCTTGTCTGGGGGGCAAGAGACCCAGTACTTC. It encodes CASSLSGGQETQYF. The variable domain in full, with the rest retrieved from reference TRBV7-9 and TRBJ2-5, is DTGVSQNPRHKITKRGQNVTFRCDPISEHNRLYWYRQTLGQGPEFLTYFQNEAQLEKSRLLSDRFSAERPKGSFSTLEIQRTEQGDSAMYLCASSLSGGQETQYFGPGTRLLVL.

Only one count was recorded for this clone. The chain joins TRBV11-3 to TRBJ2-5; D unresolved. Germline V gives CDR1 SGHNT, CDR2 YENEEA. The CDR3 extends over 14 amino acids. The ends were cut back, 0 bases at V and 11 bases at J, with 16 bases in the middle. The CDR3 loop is CASSLDGSSGEQYF. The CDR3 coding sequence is TGTGCCAGCAGCTTAGATGGGTCCAGTGGAGAGCAGTACTTC.

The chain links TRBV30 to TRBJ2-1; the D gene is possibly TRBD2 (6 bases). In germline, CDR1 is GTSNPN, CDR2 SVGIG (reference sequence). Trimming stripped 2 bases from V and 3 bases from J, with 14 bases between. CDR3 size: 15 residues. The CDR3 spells CAWSTPRGFYNEQFF. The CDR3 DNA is TGTGCCTGGAGTACCCCTCGGGGGTTCTACAATGAGCAGTTCTTC.

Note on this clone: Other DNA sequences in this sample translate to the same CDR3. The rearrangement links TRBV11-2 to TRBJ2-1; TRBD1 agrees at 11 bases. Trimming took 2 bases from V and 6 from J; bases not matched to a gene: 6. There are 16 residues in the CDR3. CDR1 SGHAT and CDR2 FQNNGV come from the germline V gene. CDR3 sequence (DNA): TGTGCCAGCAGCTTATGGATCGGGACAGGGGGCAATGAGCAGTTCTTC. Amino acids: CASSLWIGTGGNEQFF.

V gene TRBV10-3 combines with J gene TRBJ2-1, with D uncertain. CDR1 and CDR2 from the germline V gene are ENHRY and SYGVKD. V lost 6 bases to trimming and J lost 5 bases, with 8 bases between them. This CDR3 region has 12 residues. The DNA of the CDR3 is TGTGCCATCAGCACAATGGACAATGAGCAGTTCTTC. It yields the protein CAISTMDNEQFF.

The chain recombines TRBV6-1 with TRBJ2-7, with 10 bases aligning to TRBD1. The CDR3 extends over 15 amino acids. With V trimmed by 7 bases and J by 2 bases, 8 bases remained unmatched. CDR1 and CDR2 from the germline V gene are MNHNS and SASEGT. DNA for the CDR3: TGTGCCAGCAATCCCTTGGGGACAGGGGCCTACGAGCAGTACTTC. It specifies CASNPLGTGAYEQYF.

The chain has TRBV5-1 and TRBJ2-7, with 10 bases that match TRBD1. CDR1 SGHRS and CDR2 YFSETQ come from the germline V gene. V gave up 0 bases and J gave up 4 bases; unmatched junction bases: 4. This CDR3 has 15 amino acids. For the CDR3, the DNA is TGCGCCAGCAGCTTGGGGGGGACAGGGGAGTACGAGCAGTACTTC. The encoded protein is CASSLGGTGEYEQYF. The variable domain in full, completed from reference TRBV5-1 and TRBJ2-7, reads KAGVTQTPRYLIKTRGQQVTLSCSPISGHRSVSWYQQTPGQGLQFLFEYFSETQRNKGNFPGRFSGRQFSNSRSEMNVSTLELGDSALYLCASSLGGTGEYEQYFGPGTRLTVT.